A selection of T cell receptor beta chains follows, all from one sample in a study of T-cell reconstitution after alpha-beta-depleted transplantation in children. A single record per CDR3 protein comes from TCRdb applying MiXCR to the PCR reads. The sample includes more than 100,000 distinct CDR3 sequences, 23% of them seen just once. Specimen: PBMCs, mostly from graft donor cells, collected 180 days after TCRalphabeta/CD19-depleted stem cell transplant. These receptors were obtained from a male patient aged 2 to 9 who had a stem cell transplant for chronic granulomatous disease, so the T cells may come from the graft donor. Each CDR3 is given with its conserved first and last residue. The D gene is left open where the match is weak. Where a row states a size, it is once, few, many or the class of an expanded clone; other rows omit it.

size | J | V | D | DNA | CDR3
. | TRBJ2-2 | TRBV5-1 | . | TGCGCCAGCAGCCGGGACGGGAGAGGTATCGGGGAGCTGTTTTTT | CASSRDGRGIGELFF
many | TRBJ1-6 | TRBV27 | . | TGTGCCAGCAGTTTAATGGGACGGAGCTCCTATAATTCACCCCTCCACTTT | CASSLMGRSSYNSPLHF
many | TRBJ2-3 | TRBV12-3/TRBV12-4 | . | TGTGCCAGCAGTTTTGTAGGCCGGAGGGATACGCAGTATTTT | CASSFVGRRDTQYF
. | TRBJ2-5 | TRBV4-3 | TRBD1 | TGCGCCAGCAGCCAAGAGGGACAGGGCGGGCAAGAGACCCAGTACTTC | CASSQEGQGGQETQYF
. | TRBJ2-1 | TRBV5-6 | TRBD2 | TGTGCCAGCAGCTTGGGATCGGGACTAGCGGGAGGGTTCTCCAATGAGCAGTTCTTC | CASSLGSGLAGGFSNEQFF
. | TRBJ2-3 | TRBV7-9 | . | TGTGCCAGCAGCTTAGACGGCCTGAGCACAGATACGCAGTATTTT | CASSLDGLSTDTQYF
many | TRBJ2-5 | TRBV5-1 | TRBD1 | TGCGCCAGCAGCAAAGGGACAGAAGGGGAGACCCAGTACTTC | CASSKGTEGETQYF
many | TRBJ1-6 | TRBV4-2 | . | TGTGCCAGCAGACCCCCCGGCCCCAGCGGTTCACCCCTCCACTTT | CASRPPGPSGSPLHF
many | TRBJ2-3 | TRBV6-5 | . | TGTGCCAGCAGTCGGAACTCAGGTGCGCAGTATTTT | CASSRNSGAQYF
many | TRBJ1-2 | TRBV5-1 | . | TGCGCCAGCAGCTTGGCGGGTTCGGGGACGAATTCCGGCTACACCTTC | CASSLAGSGTNSGYTF
. | TRBJ2-7 | TRBV6-4 | TRBD2 | TGTGCCAGCAGTGACTCGAGTCGTGGGGGACTAGCTTCATGGGAGTACGAGCAGTACTTC | CASSDSSRGGLASWEYEQYF
few | TRBJ2-3 | TRBV12-3/TRBV12-4 | TRBD1 | TGTGCCAGCAGTCCAGGGACAGGGTCCTCCACAGATACGCAGTATTTT | CASSPGTGSSTDTQYF
many | TRBJ2-6 | TRBV7-6 | . | TGTGCCAGCAGCCCAAGATACTCTGGGGCCAACGTCCTGACTTTC | CASSPRYSGANVLTF
. | TRBJ2-7 | TRBV5-1 | TRBD2 | TGCGCCAGCAGCTCGCCGGACGCTAGCGGTTCCTACGAGCAGTACTTC | CASSSPDASGSYEQYF
. | TRBJ1-5 | TRBV15 | . | TGTGCCACCAGCAGAGATAGAACAGCAAATCAGCCCCAGCATTTT | CATSRDRTANQPQHF
. | TRBJ2-2 | TRBV27 | . | TGTGCCAGCAGTTTTAAAATAGCCGGGGAGCTGTTTTTT | CASSFKIAGELFF
. | TRBJ2-7 | TRBV11-2 | TRBD2 | TGTGCCAGCAGCGTTAGCGGGATAGGCTCCTACGAGCAGTACTTC | CASSVSGIGSYEQYF
few | TRBJ2-1 | TRBV7-2 | . | TGTGCCAGCAGACCCCTCCGCCTCAATGAGCAGTTCTTC | CASRPLRLNEQFF
many | TRBJ2-6 | TRBV20-1 | . | TGCAGTGCTTTCTTACGTGGGGGGGCCAACGTCCTGACTTTC | CSAFLRGGANVLTF
. | TRBJ1-2 | TRBV15 | . | TGTGCCACCAGCAGAGATTTGGGGTCCTATGGCTACACCTTC | CATSRDLGSYGYTF
many | TRBJ2-7 | TRBV29-1 | TRBD2 | TGCAGCGTTGGTCTAGCGGGTTACGAGCAGTACTTC | CSVGLAGYEQYF
. | TRBJ1-1 | TRBV12-3/TRBV12-4 | . | TGTGCCAGCAGTTTGGCCCTCTCCTCCAGGGTTCGCACTGAGGCTTTCTTT | CASSLALSSRVRTEAFF
. | TRBJ2-5 | TRBV2 | . | TGTGCCAGCAGCCGTCATGGCGGGGGCGAACAAGAGACCCAGTACTTC | CASSRHGGGEQETQYF
. | TRBJ1-5 | TRBV4-1 | TRBD1 | TGCGCCAGCAGCCAACTAGGGGGCCCCCAGCCCCAGCATTTT | CASSQLGGPQPQHF
many | TRBJ2-1 | TRBV20-1 | . | TGCAGTGCGGGCGGGCCTTGGAATGAGCAGTTCTTC | CSAGGPWNEQFF
. | TRBJ2-3 | TRBV5-1 | TRBD2 | TGCGCCAGCAGCACAGGACTAGCGGGTTTGGATACGCAGTATTTT | CASSTGLAGLDTQYF
many | TRBJ1-2 | TRBV20-1 | . | TGCAGTGCTAGAGATCGTAGGGCGCCGGTTGGGTACACCTTC | CSARDRRAPVGYTF
many | TRBJ2-3 | TRBV7-6 | TRBD2 | TGTGCCAGCAGCTTACGGGACGGGGCTAGCGGGCACACAGATACGCAGTATTTT | CASSLRDGASGHTDTQYF
few | TRBJ1-1 | TRBV7-3 | . | TGTGCCAGCAGCTTAACAGGGGTGAACACTGAAGCTTTCTTT | CASSLTGVNTEAFF
. | TRBJ1-2 | TRBV10-2 | . | TGCGCCAGCAGGGAGACCTCCGCTGGTGGCTACACCTTC | CASRETSAGGYTF